The source of this TCR beta chain is a study of blood T cells in healthy people across ages. Study-wide context: Template switching picked up about one barcoded beta molecule for each two T cells.

For the second PCR, which ran for about 6 to 11 cycles, a sample-barcoded 5' primer and a J-beta primer mix were used. TCRdb re-analysed the 5' RACE reads in MiXCR, keeping a single row per CDR3 protein. Of 600,000 to 800,000 distinct CDR3 sequences listed, about 51% are singletons. On this clonotype itself: Its specificity is unknown.

The CDR3 extends over 14 amino acids. Germline V gene sequence: CDR1 SGHVS, CDR2 FQNEAQ. Study-level findings and limits: Leaving the PBMCs unsorted stopped any conclusive comparison of naive versus antigen-experienced cells. TCR beta diversity per million T cells fell roughly linearly with age. Versus aged donors, long-lived donors had higher diversity and more naive CD4+ cells.

Material: blood. This TCR was recovered from a woman of 80 years or more in good health. The chain carries TRBV7-8 and TRBJ2-4; D may be TRBD1 or TRBD2 (5 bases each). The tail of the sequence fits TRBJ2-5 better, so the J call may be wrong. CDR3 sequence reads: CASRVAREGETQYF. CDR3 sequence (DNA): TGTGCCAGCAGAGTCGCCAGAGAGGGGGAGACCCAGTACTTC.